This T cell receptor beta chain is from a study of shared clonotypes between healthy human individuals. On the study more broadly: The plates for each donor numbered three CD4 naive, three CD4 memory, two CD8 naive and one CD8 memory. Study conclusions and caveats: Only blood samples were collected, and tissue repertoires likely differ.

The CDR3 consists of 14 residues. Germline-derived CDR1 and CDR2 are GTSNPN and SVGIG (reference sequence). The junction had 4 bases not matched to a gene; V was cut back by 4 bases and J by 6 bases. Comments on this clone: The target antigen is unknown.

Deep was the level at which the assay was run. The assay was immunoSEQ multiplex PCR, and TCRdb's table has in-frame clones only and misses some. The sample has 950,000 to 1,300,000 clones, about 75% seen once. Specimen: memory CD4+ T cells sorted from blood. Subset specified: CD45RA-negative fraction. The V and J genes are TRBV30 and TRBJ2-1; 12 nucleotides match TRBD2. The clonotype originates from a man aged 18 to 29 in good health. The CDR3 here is CAWNPSGRGNEQFF. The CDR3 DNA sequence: TGTGCCTGGAACCCTAGCGGGAGGGGCAATGAGCAGTTCTTC.